What follows are 22 T cell receptor beta chains derived from one specimen sequenced in a study of T cell responses to AZD1222 COVID-19 vaccine. Profiling relied on immunoSEQ multiplex PCR, and the TCRdb table lists in-frame clones only, not all of them. The sample has over 120,000 clones, more than 85% seen once. This specimen was peripheral blood, taken 28 days after the second AZD1222 dose. The receptors stem from an adult who received the AZD1222 COVID-19 vaccine.

The V call is TRBV27, the J call TRBJ1-4; D unclear. Deletions cut 3 bases from V and 7 bases from J, with 21 bases between. The CDR3 spans 17 residues. CDR1 and CDR2 (germline): MNHEY, SMNVEV (reference sequence). The CDR3, as DNA: TGTGCCAGCAGTTTTACCCCGGGGTGGGGAAGAGGTGAAAAACTGTTTTTT. It yields the protein CASSFTPGWGRGEKLFF.

The rearrangement links TRBV11-2 to TRBJ2-5, with D possibly matching TRBD2 (7 bases). Germline values: CDR1 SGHAT, CDR2 FQNNGV. Trimming left V 4 bases short and J 7 bases short, with 16 bases between. This CDR3 has 14 amino acids. The CDR3 sequence: CASSYPTGGGTQYF. The CDR3, as DNA: TGTGCCAGCAGCTACCCAACGGGGGGCGGGACCCAGTACTTC.

The V gene is TRBV12-3 or TRBV12-4, the J gene TRBJ1-5; maybe TRBD1 (6 bases). CDR3 size: 13 residues. Trimming took off 5 bases at V and 6 bases at J, with 11 bases between the two ends. The CDR3 here is CASSRDIGQPQHF. As DNA, the CDR3 is TGTGCCAGCAGTCGGGACATCGGTCAGCCCCAGCATTTT.

CDR3 amino acids: CSGSGAGEEGTQYF. DNA of the CDR3: TGCAGCGGATCGGGAGCGGGGGAAGAAGGTACGCAGTATTTT. V gene TRBV29-1 combines with J gene TRBJ2-3, with 8 bases that match TRBD2. V dropped 7 bases and J dropped 8; count of bases not matched to a gene: 14. This CDR3 is 14 amino acids long. CDR1 and CDR2 from the germline V gene are SQVTM and ANQGSEA.

The CDR3 sequence: CASRGQLYGYTF. The CDR3 nucleotides are TGTGCCAGCAGGGGACAGCTCTATGGCTACACCTTC. The chain links TRBV28 to TRBJ1-2; 7 nucleotides agree with TRBD1. Germline V lookup: CDR1 MDHEN, CDR2 SYDVKM. The junction had 2 bases not matched to a gene; V was cut back by 6 bases and J by 4 bases. CDR3 length: 12 residues.

The chain employs TRBV28 and TRBJ1-6; 7 positions agree with TRBD1. Losses at the gene ends were 7 bases for V and 4 bases for J; bases not matched to a gene: 4. Germline lookup yields CDR1 MDHEN and CDR2 SYDVKM. The CDR3 runs to 14 residues. CDR3 coding DNA: TGTGCCAGCATTGCAGGGGGATATAATTCACCCCTCCACTTT. Protein: CASIAGGYNSPLHF.

The count of this clone is one. Written as DNA, the CDR3 is TGTGCCAGCAGTGCCCCTAGGACAGGGCCTAACTATGGCTACACCTTC. Encoded protein: CASSAPRTGPNYGYTF. V gene TRBV2 combines with J gene TRBJ1-2, with TRBD1 matching over 8 bases. The CDR3 runs 16 residues. The ends lost 4 bases at V and 0 bases at J; junction bases unmatched: 7. The germline gives CDR1 SNHLY, CDR2 FYNNEI.

This clone appeared a single time. Other DNA sequences in the sample encode the same CDR3. The CDR3 nucleotides read TGTGCCAGCAGCGTTAGCACAGATACGCAGTATTTT. It yields the protein CASSVSTDTQYF. This chain connects TRBV9 to TRBJ2-3; D gene unclear. Germline V gene lookup returns CDR1 SGDLS and CDR2 YYNGEE. Trimming removed 2 bases at V and 0 bases at J, with 1 base between. The CDR3 is 12 amino acids.

This chain connects TRBV7-8 to TRBJ2-1; unclear D gene. Germline values: CDR1 SGHVS, CDR2 FQNEAQ. This CDR3 is 14 amino acids long. V lost 5 bases and J 0 bases, leaving 8 bases between the germline ends. Written as DNA, the CDR3 is TGTGCCAGCAGCACCCGGACCTCCTACAATGAGCAGTTCTTC. Its translation is CASSTRTSYNEQFF.

The gene calls are TRBV4-1 and TRBJ2-3, with no clear D. CDR1 is MGHRA, CDR2 YSYEKL, per germline. The CDR3 contains 14 residues. V was pared by 4 bases and J by 7 bases, with 15 bases between. Written as DNA, the CDR3 is TGCGCCAGCAGCCCTCTTCCAGAAGTAAATACGCAGTATTTT. It yields the protein CASSPLPEVNTQYF.

The CDR3 nucleotides read TGTGCCAGCAGGAGACTCCGGGACAGAAAACCCTACACCTTC. It translates to CASRRLRDRKPYTF. This chain uses TRBV11-2 with TRBJ1-2; TRBD1 matches at 7 bases. The ends lost 6 bases at V and 10 bases at J; junction bases unmatched: 14. The CDR3 length is 14 residues. Germline CDR1 and CDR2: SGHAT and FQNNGV.

This chain joins TRBV13 and TRBJ1-2, with TRBD1 matching over 9 bases. The CDR3 covers 15 residues. Germline assignment: CDR1 PRHDT and CDR2 FYEKMQ (reference sequence). The ends lost 5 bases at V and 5 bases at J; junction bases unmatched: 9. The CDR3 spells CASSAGGDRAYGYTF. CDR3 DNA sequence: TGTGCCAGCAGCGCTGGTGGGGACAGGGCTTATGGCTACACCTTC.

The chain has TRBV28 and TRBJ1-6, with unresolved D. This CDR3 contains 12 residues. The germline V gene encodes CDR1 MDHEN and CDR2 SYDVKM. V lost 6 bases and J 10 bases, leaving 10 bases between the germline ends. The CDR3 DNA reads TGTGCCAGCAGCCGAAAGGGCTCACCCCTCCACTTT. Encoded protein: CASSRKGSPLHF.

V is TRBV19 and J is TRBJ2-5, with 7 bases lining up with TRBD1. V was pared by 4 bases and J by 4 bases, with 15 bases of the junction left unmatched. The germline CDR1 and CDR2 sequences are LNHDA and SQIVND (reference sequence). The CDR3 totals 17 residues. The CDR3 DNA sequence: TGTGCCAGTAGTAAATATCATCAGGGGGTGAGACGAGAGACCCAGTACTTC. It is translated as CASSKYHQGVRRETQYF. The full variable domain, rest sourced from reference TRBV19 and TRBJ2-5, is DGGITQSPKYLFRKEGQNVTLSCEQNLNHDAMYWYRQDPGQGLRLIYYSQIVNDFQKGDIAEGYSVSREKKESFPLTVTSAQKNPTAFYLCASSKYHQGVRRETQYFGPGTRLLVL.

V gene TRBV28 combines with J gene TRBJ2-7; D is perhaps TRBD1 (6 bases). Trimming removed 2 bases from V and 1 base from J, with 9 bases in between. Germline CDR1 reads MDHEN; CDR2 reads SYDVKM. CDR3 length equals 14 residues. In DNA, the CDR3 is TGTGCCAGCAGTTTACGCAGGGGTTCCTACGAGCAGTACTTC. This sequence encodes CASSLRRGSYEQYF.

The genes are TRBV28 and TRBJ1-1; tentative D call: TRBD1 (5 bases). The CDR3 loop spans 14 amino acids. With 3 bases removed from V and 4 bases from J, the gap between germline ends came to 12 bases. From germline, CDR1 is MDHEN and CDR2 SYDVKM. The CDR3 sequence: CASSFPREGTEAFF. CDR3 nucleotides: TGTGCCAGCAGTTTCCCCAGGGAAGGCACTGAAGCTTTCTTT. Drawing the rest from reference TRBV28 and TRBJ1-1, the complete variable domain is DVKVTQSSRYLVKRTGEKVFLECVQDMDHENMFWYRQDPGLGLRLIYFSYDVKMKEKGDIPEGYSVSREKKERFSLILESASTNQTSMYLCASSFPREGTEAFFGQGTRLTVV.

The rearrangement uses TRBV18 and TRBJ1-4, with D hard to call. Germline V gives CDR1 KGHSH, CDR2 LQKENI. CDR3 length equals 13 residues. V lost 1 base, J lost 5 bases, and 5 bases lay in between. The CDR3 DNA follows: TGTGCCAGCTCACCACGAGAAAATGAAAAACTGTTTTTT. Translating gives CASSPRENEKLFF.

The J gene is TRBJ2-6, the V gene TRBV27, with a weak D call TRBD1 (5 bases). CDR1 is MNHEY, CDR2 SMNVEV, per germline (reference sequence). Trimming cost V 4 bases and J 0 bases, with 10 bases left between them. The CDR3 runs 16 residues. CDR3 sequence (DNA): TGTGCCAGCAGTTCGATAGGGGTCTCTGGGGCCAACGTCCTGACTTTC. Protein: CASSSIGVSGANVLTF.

The J gene is TRBJ1-6, the V gene TRBV11-2; D not resolved. Germline lookup yields CDR1 SGHAT and CDR2 FQNNGV. The CDR3 has 15 residues. V was trimmed by 0 bases and J by 6 bases, leaving 9 bases between them. The CDR3 spells CASSLEVTLNSPLHF. CDR3 nucleotide sequence: TGTGCCAGCAGCTTAGAGGTGACCCTTAATTCACCCCTCCACTTT.

This rearrangement joins TRBV30 to TRBJ1-1; D unresolved. Germline lookup yields CDR1 GTSNPN and CDR2 SVGIG (reference sequence). The CDR3 contains 11 residues. V gave up 7 bases and J gave up 1 base, with 7 bases separating them. Written as DNA, the CDR3 is TGTGCCTCGAGGGAGAACACTGAAGCTTTCTTT. Translated, it gives CASRENTEAFF.

The V and J genes are TRBV27 and TRBJ1-2; weak D call: TRBD1 (5 bases). There are 12 residues in the CDR3. Trimming pared 10 bases from V and 4 bases from J, leaving 13 bases between. The germline CDR1 and CDR2 sequences are MNHEY and SMNVEV (reference sequence). CDR3 sequence (DNA): TGTGCCACCACGGGGCTGGGCTATGGCTACACCTTC. Translation: CATTGLGYGYTF.

V and J are TRBV12-3 or TRBV12-4 and TRBJ1-1, with D uncertain. V was shortened by 5 bases and J by 1 base, with 5 bases between the two germline ends. The CDR3 totals 12 residues. In DNA form, the CDR3 reads TGTGCCAGCAGTCTGGAGAACACTGAAGCTTTCTTT. Its protein is CASSLENTEAFF.